This is a list of T cell receptor beta chains from one sample in a study of chemoradiotherapy in HPV16-positive cancers. Libraries were prepared by immunoSEQ multiplex PCR; TCRdb keeps only in-frame clonotypes and omits some of them. This sample has 5,200 or so clones, with more than 60% found just once. The material was tumor tissue, obtained from a patient who underwent chemoradiotherapy. These receptor sequences come from a human donor with HPV-associated anogenital cancer. The CDR3 runs from the conserved cysteine through the conserved F or W. D genes are given only for firm matches. Where a row states a size, it is once, few, many or the class of an expanded clone; other rows omit it.

clone_size: -
v_call: TRBV2
j_call: TRBJ2-7
d_call: -
cdr3_nt: TGTGCCAGCAGTGGGCCTATGGGGGACTACGAGCAGTACTTC
cdr3_aa: CASSGPMGDYEQYF

clone_size: once
v_call: TRBV27
j_call: TRBJ2-7
d_call: TRBD2
cdr3_nt: TGTGCCAGCAGTCAAGGACTAGCGGGGGGGCTGGAGCAGTACTTC
cdr3_aa: CASSQGLAGGLEQYF

clone_size: -
v_call: TRBV6-1
j_call: TRBJ2-2
d_call: TRBD1
cdr3_nt: TGTGCCAGCAGTACCTTCAGGGGGTTGGCCGGGGAGCTGTTTTTT
cdr3_aa: CASSTFRGLAGELFF

clone_size: -
v_call: TRBV7-9
j_call: TRBJ2-2
d_call: -
cdr3_nt: TGTGCCAGCAGCTCAAACCCCGCAAAGAACACCGGGGAGCTGTTTTTT
cdr3_aa: CASSSNPAKNTGELFF

clone_size: -
v_call: TRBV2
j_call: TRBJ2-5
d_call: -
cdr3_nt: TGTGCCAGCAGTGTTGTACGGGAGACCCAGTACTTC
cdr3_aa: CASSVVRETQYF

clone_size: -
v_call: TRBV2
j_call: TRBJ1-1
d_call: TRBD1
cdr3_nt: TGTGCCAGCAGTAGACAGGGGGGAAACACTGAAGCTTTCTTT
cdr3_aa: CASSRQGGNTEAFF

clone_size: -
v_call: TRBV5-1
j_call: TRBJ1-3
d_call: -
cdr3_nt: TGCGCCAGCAGCAGTACACAGGGCGGCTCTGGAAACACCATATATTTT
cdr3_aa: CASSSTQGGSGNTIYF

clone_size: -
v_call: TRBV14
j_call: TRBJ1-1
d_call: TRBD1
cdr3_nt: TGTGCCAGCAGCCAACAGGGGGCGTGGGCTGAAGCTTTCTTT
cdr3_aa: CASSQQGAWAEAFF

clone_size: few
v_call: TRBV13
j_call: TRBJ2-7
d_call: TRBD2
cdr3_nt: TGTGCCAGCAGCTCGGGCTTGTTTTCCCGGGGGGGCATCCACGAGCAGTACTTC
cdr3_aa: CASSSGLFSRGGIHEQYF

clone_size: -
v_call: TRBV28
j_call: TRBJ2-3
d_call: -
cdr3_nt: TGTGCCAGCAGTTTTCAGGGAACAGATACGCAGTATTTT
cdr3_aa: CASSFQGTDTQYF

clone_size: -
v_call: TRBV11-2
j_call: TRBJ1-5
d_call: -
cdr3_nt: TGTGCCAGCAGCTCCGAAGCAGGCATTAATCAGCCCCAGCATTTT
cdr3_aa: CASSSEAGINQPQHF

clone_size: once
v_call: TRBV6-6
j_call: TRBJ2-7
d_call: TRBD2
cdr3_nt: TGTGCCAGCAACCCTTCGCGGGGGGCCAAGGGCGAGCAGTACTTC
cdr3_aa: CASNPSRGAKGEQYF

clone_size: -
v_call: TRBV6-5
j_call: TRBJ2-7
d_call: -
cdr3_nt: TGTGCCAGCAGGCGGCCGGAGACTCCCTACGAGCAGTACTTC
cdr3_aa: CASRRPETPYEQYF

clone_size: -
v_call: TRBV4-1
j_call: TRBJ2-7
d_call: -
cdr3_nt: TGCGCCAGCAGCCCCGGGCCAGGGAGCTCCTACGAGCAGTACTTC
cdr3_aa: CASSPGPGSSYEQYF

clone_size: -
v_call: TRBV15
j_call: TRBJ1-1
d_call: -
cdr3_nt: TGTGCCACCAGCAGAGATCGGCAGAAGAACACTGAAGCTTTCTTT
cdr3_aa: CATSRDRQKNTEAFF

clone_size: once
v_call: TRBV6-5
j_call: TRBJ2-5
d_call: -
cdr3_nt: TGTGCCAGCGGGGGGGAGACCCAGTACTTC
cdr3_aa: CASGGETQYF

clone_size: -
v_call: TRBV19
j_call: TRBJ1-4
d_call: -
cdr3_nt: TGTGCCAGTAGTCCTCGGACCCTAGGAGCGGAAAAACTGTTTTTT
cdr3_aa: CASSPRTLGAEKLFF

clone_size: once
v_call: TRBV15
j_call: TRBJ2-7
d_call: -
cdr3_nt: TGTGCCACCAGCAGAGATCTGCCAGGCGAGCAGTACTTC
cdr3_aa: CATSRDLPGEQYF

clone_size: -
v_call: TRBV7-2
j_call: TRBJ1-2
d_call: TRBD1
cdr3_nt: TGTGCCAGCAGCTCGACCGGGACAGGGGTTATTGGCTACACCTTC
cdr3_aa: CASSSTGTGVIGYTF

clone_size: -
v_call: TRBV19
j_call: TRBJ2-1
d_call: -
cdr3_nt: TGTGCCAGTAGTAGACAGCAAGTATACAATGAGCAGTTCTTC
cdr3_aa: CASSRQQVYNEQFF

clone_size: -
v_call: TRBV19
j_call: TRBJ1-1
d_call: TRBD1
cdr3_nt: TGTGCCAGTAGGAGAGACAGGGATGGTACTGAAGCTTTCTTT
cdr3_aa: CASRRDRDGTEAFF

clone_size: -
v_call: TRBV7-2
j_call: TRBJ2-1
d_call: -
cdr3_nt: TGTGCCAGCAGGAATAGCGTTCGAGGCCACAATGAGCAGTTCTTC
cdr3_aa: CASRNSVRGHNEQFF

clone_size: -
v_call: TRBV4-1
j_call: TRBJ2-5
d_call: TRBD2
cdr3_nt: TGCGCCAGCAGCCAAGATGAGCGGGGGGGCGAGGAGACCCAGTACTTC
cdr3_aa: CASSQDERGGEETQYF

clone_size: -
v_call: TRBV4-1
j_call: TRBJ2-3
d_call: TRBD2
cdr3_nt: TGCGCCAGCAGCCAAGTCCTTAGCGGGGGGCGTCCAGATACGCAGTATTTT
cdr3_aa: CASSQVLSGGRPDTQYF

clone_size: -
v_call: TRBV7-3
j_call: TRBJ1-1
d_call: -
cdr3_nt: TGTGCCAGCAGCGCTTTTACTGGACTGAACACTGAAGCTTTCTTT
cdr3_aa: CASSAFTGLNTEAFF

clone_size: -
v_call: TRBV10-1
j_call: TRBJ2-5
d_call: -
cdr3_nt: TGCGCCAGCAGTTTCTCCGGAGAGACCCAGTACTTC
cdr3_aa: CASSFSGETQYF

clone_size: -
v_call: TRBV2
j_call: TRBJ1-5
d_call: -
cdr3_nt: TGTGCCAGCAGTACACAGGGTTGGCAGCCCCAGCATTTT
cdr3_aa: CASSTQGWQPQHF

clone_size: -
v_call: TRBV5-1
j_call: TRBJ1-5
d_call: -
cdr3_nt: TGCGCCAGCAGCTTGGAGGGTTACAATCAGCCCCAGCATTTT
cdr3_aa: CASSLEGYNQPQHF

clone_size: -
v_call: TRBV6-6
j_call: TRBJ2-5
d_call: -
cdr3_nt: TGTGCCAGCAGTTACACCCTTCCGGCGACCCAAGAGACCCAGTACTTC
cdr3_aa: CASSYTLPATQETQYF

clone_size: few
v_call: TRBV5-1
j_call: TRBJ1-1
d_call: TRBD1
cdr3_nt: TGCGCCAGCAGCTTGGTTGAGACAGGGGGCGAAGCTTTCTTT
cdr3_aa: CASSLVETGGEAFF

clone_size: -
v_call: TRBV6-1
j_call: TRBJ2-7
d_call: -
cdr3_nt: TGTGCCAGCAGTGAAGGACCCTACGAGCAGTACTTC
cdr3_aa: CASSEGPYEQYF

clone_size: -
v_call: TRBV5-5
j_call: TRBJ1-4
d_call: -
cdr3_nt: TGTGCCAGCAGCTTGGGTTCCGGCGAAAAACTGTTTTTT
cdr3_aa: CASSLGSGEKLFF

clone_size: -
v_call: TRBV28
j_call: TRBJ2-5
d_call: TRBD2
cdr3_nt: TGTGCCAGCAGTTTAGGGGAGGGATGGGGTCTTGGAGAGACCCAGTACTTC
cdr3_aa: CASSLGEGWGLGETQYF

clone_size: -
v_call: TRBV5-8
j_call: TRBJ2-6
d_call: TRBD2
cdr3_nt: TGTGCCAGCGGACTAGCGGGGGGCTCTGGGGCCAACGTCCTGACTTTC
cdr3_aa: CASGLAGGSGANVLTF

clone_size: -
v_call: TRBV2
j_call: TRBJ1-2
d_call: -
cdr3_nt: TGTGCCAGCGCTTACTCAGTGGACTTTAACTATGGCTACACCTTC
cdr3_aa: CASAYSVDFNYGYTF

clone_size: -
v_call: TRBV7-2
j_call: TRBJ1-2
d_call: -
cdr3_nt: TGTGCCAGCAGCTTAGGCGGGGTCGGGGCAAACTATGGCTACACCTTC
cdr3_aa: CASSLGGVGANYGYTF

clone_size: once
v_call: TRBV19
j_call: TRBJ2-2
d_call: TRBD2
cdr3_nt: TGTGCCAGTAGTATAGTTTTAGGGACTAGTCAAGTCGGGGAGCTGTTTTTT
cdr3_aa: CASSIVLGTSQVGELFF

clone_size: -
v_call: TRBV5-4
j_call: TRBJ2-7
d_call: TRBD1
cdr3_nt: TGTGCCAGCAGCTTCGGACAGGGTGGAAGCGAGCAGTACTTC
cdr3_aa: CASSFGQGGSEQYF

clone_size: few
v_call: TRBV19
j_call: TRBJ1-4
d_call: -
cdr3_nt: TGTGCCAGCTCGAGCTATAATGAAAAACTGTTTTTT
cdr3_aa: CASSSYNEKLFF

clone_size: -
v_call: TRBV12-5
j_call: TRBJ1-3
d_call: -
cdr3_nt: TGTGCTAGTGGGTCCTGGGAAGGAAACACCATATATTTT
cdr3_aa: CASGSWEGNTIYF

clone_size: -
v_call: TRBV5-1
j_call: TRBJ1-4
d_call: -
cdr3_nt: TGCGCCAGCAGCTTGGCTGGGGGGGAAAGCGAAAAACTGTTTTTT
cdr3_aa: CASSLAGGESEKLFF

clone_size: -
v_call: TRBV5-1
j_call: TRBJ1-2
d_call: -
cdr3_nt: TGCGCCAGCAGCCCTTCATATGGAGCTGACTATGGCTACACCTTC
cdr3_aa: CASSPSYGADYGYTF